This TCR beta chain originates from a study of OX40 agonist ivuxolimab in advanced cancers. With regard to this clone: What it binds is not known.

Profiling relied on immunoSEQ multiplex PCR, and the TCRdb table lists in-frame clones only, not all of them. The sample contains roughly 60,000 clones, 92% of which appear only once. Broader study findings: On average, CD8+ T cells showed a greater number of expanded clones than CD4+.

From germline, CDR1 is MDHEN and CDR2 SYDVKM. Trimming cost V 5 bases and J 6 bases; bases outside gene matches: 7. This CDR3 has 17 residues. The specimen was CD4+ or CD8+ T cells sorted from blood, collected in a trial of the OX40 agonist ivuxolimab. V usage is TRBV28 and J usage is TRBJ2-1; 16 bases are a match to TRBD2. The origin of this receptor is an adult with an advanced solid tumor such as melanoma, head and neck, liver or kidney cancer. The CDR3 DNA reads TGTGCCAGCAGTACCGGGACTAGCGGGAGGGCCCTCAATGAGCAGTTCTTC. It specifies CASSTGTSGRALNEQFF.